In its sample, the clone carrying this T cell receptor beta chain was seen many times. The data were obtained in a study of T cells in Graves' hyperthyroidism and ophthalmopathy. The germline CDR1 and CDR2 sequences are GTSNPN and SVGIG (reference sequence). CDR3 length equals 13 residues. The germline V and J ends were trimmed by 1 base and 2 bases, with 8 bases remaining between them. Authors of the study amplified TCR beta CDR3 regions from RNA transcripts. Primed by the HTBI set, a first-round RT-PCR was run on the TCR CDR3. From the multiplex PCR reads, TCRdb called clonotypes with MiXCR, one entry per CDR3 protein. The sample holds about 640,000 distinct CDR3 sequences; 20% are singletons and the top ten take approximately 30%. Investigators excluded patients with uncontrolled infection, other autoimmune disease, pregnancy or lactation. Orbital computed tomography, thyroid ultrasound, serum thyroxine and TRAb, and clinical symptoms together informed the diagnoses.

This TCR derives from a man aged 30 to 45 with Graves' ophthalmopathy. The specimen sequenced was blood. The rearrangement links TRBV30 to TRBJ1-1; a possible D gene is TRBD1 (5 bases). The CDR3 loop reads CAWSAQGNTEAFF. The CDR3 DNA reads TGTGCCTGGAGTGCCCAGGGCAACACTGAAGCTTTCTTT.